This TCR beta chain appears in the sequencing data of a study of T cell responses to AZD1222 COVID-19 vaccine. Findings of the study overall: Mostly white British, mostly female donors; authors suggested clonal diversity may be underestimated.

The table came from immunoSEQ multiplex PCR; TCRdb's copy has only in-frame clones and leaves some out. This repertoire shows 82,000 or so clones, more than 85% found once; its top ten account for approximately 5.2%. The length of the CDR3 is 15 residues. Unmatched junction bases numbered 1, after V lost 2 bases and J lost 1 base. The germline gives CDR1 KGHSH, CDR2 LQKENI. As for this clone: Its cognate antigen is unknown.

Here the sequenced sample was peripheral blood, taken on day 0 of AZD1222 vaccination. The sequence was collected from an adult in good health. V and J are TRBV18 and TRBJ2-7; 11 bases fit TRBD2. In nucleotides, the CDR3 is TGTGCCAGCTCACCAACTAGCGGGGGATCCTACGAGCAGTACTTC. It is translated as CASSPTSGGSYEQYF.